Listed below are T cell receptor beta chains from one sample, sequenced in a study of T cells in Graves' hyperthyroidism and ophthalmopathy. TCRdb re-called the multiplex PCR reads through MiXCR, storing one row per CDR3 protein. The sample lists approximately 150,000 distinct CDR3 sequences, approximately 9% occurring once. The sample comprised blood. Receptors originate from a woman aged 18-29 years with Graves' hyperthyroidism that later progressed to Graves' ophthalmopathy. Each CDR3 is given with its conserved first and last residue. A D gene is named only where the DNA matches it firmly. A row's size may be missing; if present it is once, few, many or a size class.

once	TRBD1	TRBJ2-5	TRBV19	CASSMNGQGQETQYF	TGTGCCAGTAGTATGAATGGACAGGGCCAAGAGACCCAGTACTTC
few	TRBD1	TRBJ2-7	TRBV3-1	CASSLGQGSYEQYF	TGTGCCAGCAGCCTAGGACAGGGCTCCTACGAGCAGTACTTC
many	-	TRBJ1-5	TRBV20-1	CSASVGADQPQHF	TGCAGTGCTAGTGTTGGGGCGGATCAGCCCCAGCATTTT
many	-	TRBJ2-7	TRBV12-3/TRBV12-4	CASSTGTAYEQYF	TGTGCCAGCAGTACAGGGACGGCCTACGAGCAGTACTTC
-	TRBD1	TRBJ1-5	TRBV11-2	CASSSRQGIGQPQHF	TGTGCCAGCAGCAGCCGACAGGGGATCGGACAGCCCCAGCATTTT
many	TRBD2	TRBJ2-2	TRBV19	CASSMSGSGTGELFF	TGTGCCAGTAGTATGAGCGGGAGTGGCACCGGGGAGCTGTTTTTT
many	-	TRBJ1-1	TRBV7-9	CASSFLNTEAFF	TGTGCCAGCAGCTTCTTGAACACTGAAGCTTTCTTT
few	-	TRBJ2-3	TRBV4-1	CASSRAGDTQYF	TGCGCCAGCAGCCGCGCAGGCGATACGCAGTATTTT
many	-	TRBJ1-4	TRBV7-9	CASSLMLRGGEKLFF	TGTGCCAGCAGCTTAATGCTGAGGGGAGGCGAAAAACTGTTTTTT
-	-	TRBJ2-5	TRBV11-2	CASSRELGETQYF	TGTGCCAGCAGCAGGGAGCTAGGAGAGACCCAGTACTTC
many	TRBD2	TRBJ2-1	TRBV12-3/TRBV12-4	CASASGRLGVMIEQFF	TGTGCCAGTGCTAGCGGGAGGCTTGGGGTGATGATTGAGCAGTTCTTC
many	-	TRBJ1-1	TRBV15	CATSRDRAAAEAFF	TGTGCCACCAGCAGAGACCGAGCGGCCGCTGAAGCTTTCTTT
many	TRBD2	TRBJ2-7	TRBV20-1	CSARPGLAGGHEQYF	TGCAGTGCTAGGCCGGGGCTAGCGGGGGGGCACGAGCAGTACTTC
-	TRBD1	TRBJ1-1	TRBV4-2	CASSQDEEKQGAEAFF	TGTGCCAGCAGCCAAGATGAGGAGAAACAGGGGGCAGAAGCTTTCTTT
few	TRBD1	TRBJ1-5	TRBV4-1	CASSQPGQGIVQPQHF	TGCGCCAGCAGCCAACCGGGACAGGGGATCGTTCAGCCCCAGCATTTT